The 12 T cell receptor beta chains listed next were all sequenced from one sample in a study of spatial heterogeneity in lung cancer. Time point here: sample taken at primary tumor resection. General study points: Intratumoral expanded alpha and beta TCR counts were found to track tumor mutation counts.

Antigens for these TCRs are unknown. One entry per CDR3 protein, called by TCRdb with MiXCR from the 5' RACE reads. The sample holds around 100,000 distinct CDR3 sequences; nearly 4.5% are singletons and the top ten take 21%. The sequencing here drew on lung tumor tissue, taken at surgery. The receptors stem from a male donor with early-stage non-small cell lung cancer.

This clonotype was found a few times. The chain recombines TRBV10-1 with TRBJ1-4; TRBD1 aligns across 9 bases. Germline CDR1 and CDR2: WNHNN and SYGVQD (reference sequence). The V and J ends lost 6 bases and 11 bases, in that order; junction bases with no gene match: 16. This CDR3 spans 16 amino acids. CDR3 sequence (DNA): TGCGCCAGCAGACAGGGGGCAGATAATGAAAGAGATAAACTGTTTTTT. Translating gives CASRQGADNERDKLFF.

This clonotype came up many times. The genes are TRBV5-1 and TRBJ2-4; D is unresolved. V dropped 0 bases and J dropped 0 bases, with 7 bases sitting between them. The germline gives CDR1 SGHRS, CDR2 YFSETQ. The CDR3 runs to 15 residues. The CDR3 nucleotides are TGCGCCAGCAGCTTGGACAACCTAGCCAAAAACATTCAGTACTTC. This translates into CASSLDNLAKNIQYF. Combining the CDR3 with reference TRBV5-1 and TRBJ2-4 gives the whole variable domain KAGVTQTPRYLIKTRGQQVTLSCSPISGHRSVSWYQQTPGQGLQFLFEYFSETQRNKGNFPGRFSGRQFSNSRSEMNVSTLELGDSALYLCASSLDNLAKNIQYFGAGTRLSVL.

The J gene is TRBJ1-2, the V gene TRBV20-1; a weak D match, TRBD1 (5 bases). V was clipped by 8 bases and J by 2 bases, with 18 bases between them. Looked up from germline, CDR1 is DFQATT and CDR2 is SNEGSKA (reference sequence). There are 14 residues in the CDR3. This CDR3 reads CSPGSGPTNYGYTF. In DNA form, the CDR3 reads TGCAGTCCAGGATCGGGACCGACCAACTATGGCTACACCTTC.

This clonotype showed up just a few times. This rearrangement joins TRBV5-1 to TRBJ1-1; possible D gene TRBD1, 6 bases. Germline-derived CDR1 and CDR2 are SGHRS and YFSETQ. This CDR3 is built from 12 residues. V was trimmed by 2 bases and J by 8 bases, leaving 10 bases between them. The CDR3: CASSFWGHEAFF. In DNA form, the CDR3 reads TGCGCCAGCAGCTTTTGGGGGCACGAAGCTTTCTTT.

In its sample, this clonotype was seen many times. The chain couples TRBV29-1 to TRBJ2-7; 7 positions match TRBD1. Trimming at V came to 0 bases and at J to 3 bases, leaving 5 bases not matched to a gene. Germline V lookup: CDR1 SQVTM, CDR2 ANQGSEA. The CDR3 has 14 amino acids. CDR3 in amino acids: CSVEEGTENYEQYF. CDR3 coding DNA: TGCAGCGTTGAAGAAGGGACAGAGAACTACGAGCAGTACTTC.

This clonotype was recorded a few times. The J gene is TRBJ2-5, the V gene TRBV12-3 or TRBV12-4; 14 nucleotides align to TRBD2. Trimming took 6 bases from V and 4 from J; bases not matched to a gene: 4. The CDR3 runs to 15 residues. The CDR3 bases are TGTGCCAGCAGGACGACTAGCGGGAGGGCAGAGACCCAGTACTTC. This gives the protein CASRTTSGRAETQYF.

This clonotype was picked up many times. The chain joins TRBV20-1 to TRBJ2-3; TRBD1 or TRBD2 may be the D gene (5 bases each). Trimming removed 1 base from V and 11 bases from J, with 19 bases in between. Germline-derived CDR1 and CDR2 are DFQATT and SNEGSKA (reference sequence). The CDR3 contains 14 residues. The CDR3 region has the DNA TGCAGTGCTAGAGGGAAAAAACAGGTGCGGGTGCAGTATTTT. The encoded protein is CSARGKKQVRVQYF.

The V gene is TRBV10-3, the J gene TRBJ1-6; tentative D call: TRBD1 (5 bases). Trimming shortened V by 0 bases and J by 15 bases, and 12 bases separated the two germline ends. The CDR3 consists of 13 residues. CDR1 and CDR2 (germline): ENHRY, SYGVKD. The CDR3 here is CAISESRGSILHF. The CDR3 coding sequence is TGTGCCATCAGTGAGTCACGGGGCTCCATCCTCCACTTT.

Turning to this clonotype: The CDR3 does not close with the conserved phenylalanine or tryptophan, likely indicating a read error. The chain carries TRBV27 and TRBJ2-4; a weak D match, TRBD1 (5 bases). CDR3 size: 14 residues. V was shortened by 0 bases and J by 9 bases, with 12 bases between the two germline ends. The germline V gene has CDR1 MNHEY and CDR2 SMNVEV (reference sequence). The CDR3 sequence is CASSLSPGSFIQYL. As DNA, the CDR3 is TGTGCCAGCAGTTTATCTCCAGGGTCGTTCATTCAGTACTTA.

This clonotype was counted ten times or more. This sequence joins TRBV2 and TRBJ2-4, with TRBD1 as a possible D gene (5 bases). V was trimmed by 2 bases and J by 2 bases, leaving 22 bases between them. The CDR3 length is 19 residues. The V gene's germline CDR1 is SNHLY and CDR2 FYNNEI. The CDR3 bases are TGTGCCAGCAGTGAATGGCGTTTTAGGGGTCCGAGAACCAAAAACATTCAGTACTTC. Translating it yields CASSEWRFRGPRTKNIQYF.

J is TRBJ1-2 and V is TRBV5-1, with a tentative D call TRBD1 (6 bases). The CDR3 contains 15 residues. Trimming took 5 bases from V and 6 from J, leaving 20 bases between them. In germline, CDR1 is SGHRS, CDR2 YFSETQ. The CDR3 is CASRTEPQGLDGYTF. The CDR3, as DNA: TGCGCCAGCAGGACCGAACCACAGGGTTTGGATGGCTACACCTTC. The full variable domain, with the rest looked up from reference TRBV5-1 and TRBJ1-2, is KAGVTQTPRYLIKTRGQQVTLSCSPISGHRSVSWYQQTPGQGLQFLFEYFSETQRNKGNFPGRFSGRQFSNSRSEMNVSTLELGDSALYLCASRTEPQGLDGYTFGSGTRLTVV.

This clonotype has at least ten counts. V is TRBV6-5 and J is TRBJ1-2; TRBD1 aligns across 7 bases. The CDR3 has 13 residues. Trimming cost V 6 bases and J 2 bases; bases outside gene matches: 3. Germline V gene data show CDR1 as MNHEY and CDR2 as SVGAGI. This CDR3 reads CASRLDRNYGYTF. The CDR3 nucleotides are TGTGCCAGCAGATTGGACAGGAACTATGGCTACACCTTC.